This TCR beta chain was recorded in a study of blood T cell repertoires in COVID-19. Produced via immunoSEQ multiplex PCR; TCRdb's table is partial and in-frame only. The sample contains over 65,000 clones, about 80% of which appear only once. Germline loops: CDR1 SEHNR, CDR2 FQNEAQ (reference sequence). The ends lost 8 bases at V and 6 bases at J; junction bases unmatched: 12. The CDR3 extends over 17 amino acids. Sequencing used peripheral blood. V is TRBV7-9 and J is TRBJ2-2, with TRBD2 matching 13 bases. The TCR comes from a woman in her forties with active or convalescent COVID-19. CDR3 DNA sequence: TGTGCCAGCCGTAACAAGTGGGGACTAGCGGGACCCGGGGAGCTGTTTTTT. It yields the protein CASRNKWGLAGPGELFF. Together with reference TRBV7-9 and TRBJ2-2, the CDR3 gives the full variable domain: DTGVSQNPRHKITKRGQNVTFRCDPISEHNRLYWYRQTLGQGPEFLTYFQNEAQLEKSRLLSDRFSAERPKGSFSTLEIQRTEQGDSAMYLCASRNKWGLAGPGELFFGEGSRLTVL.